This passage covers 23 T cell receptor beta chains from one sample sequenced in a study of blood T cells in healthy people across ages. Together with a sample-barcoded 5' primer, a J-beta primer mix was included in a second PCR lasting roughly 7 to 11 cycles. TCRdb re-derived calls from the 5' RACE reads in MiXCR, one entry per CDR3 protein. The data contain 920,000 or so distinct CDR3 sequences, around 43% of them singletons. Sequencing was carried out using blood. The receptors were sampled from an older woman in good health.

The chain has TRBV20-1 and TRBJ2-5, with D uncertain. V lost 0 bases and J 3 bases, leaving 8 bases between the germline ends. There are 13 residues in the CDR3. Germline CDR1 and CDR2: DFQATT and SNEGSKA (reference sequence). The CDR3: CSAREGRKETQYF. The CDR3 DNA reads TGCAGTGCTAGAGAGGGTAGGAAAGAGACCCAGTACTTC.

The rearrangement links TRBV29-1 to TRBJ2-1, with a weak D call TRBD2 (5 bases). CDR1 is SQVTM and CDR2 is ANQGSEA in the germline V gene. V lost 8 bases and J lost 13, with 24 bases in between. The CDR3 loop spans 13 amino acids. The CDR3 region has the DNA TGCAGCTTGACCCAGGAGGAGGAAGAGACCCAGTTCTTC. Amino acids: CSLTQEEEETQFF.

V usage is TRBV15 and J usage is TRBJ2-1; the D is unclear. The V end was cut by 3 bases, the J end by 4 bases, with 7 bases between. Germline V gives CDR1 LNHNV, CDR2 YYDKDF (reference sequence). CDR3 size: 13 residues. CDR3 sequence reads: CATSRARYNEQFF. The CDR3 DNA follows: TGTGCCACCAGCAGGGCTAGGTACAATGAGCAGTTCTTC.

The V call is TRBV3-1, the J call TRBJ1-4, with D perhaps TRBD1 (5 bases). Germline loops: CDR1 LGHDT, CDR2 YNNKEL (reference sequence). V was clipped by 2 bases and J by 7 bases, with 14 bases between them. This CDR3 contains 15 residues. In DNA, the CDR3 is TGTGCCAGCAGCCAACGCGGGGCCCGTAGTGAAAAACTGTTTTTT. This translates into CASSQRGARSEKLFF.

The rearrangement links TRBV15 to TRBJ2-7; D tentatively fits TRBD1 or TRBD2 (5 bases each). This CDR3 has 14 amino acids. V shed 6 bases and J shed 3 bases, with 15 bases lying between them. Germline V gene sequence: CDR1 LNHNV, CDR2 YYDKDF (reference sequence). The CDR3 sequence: CATSRERGYYEQYF. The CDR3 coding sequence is TGTGCCACCAGTAGGGAGAGGGGATACTACGAGCAGTACTTC. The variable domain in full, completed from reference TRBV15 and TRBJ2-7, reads DAMVIQNPRYQVTQFGKPVTLSCSQTLNHNVMYWYQQKSSQAPKLLFHYYDKDFNNEADTPDNFQSRRPNTSFCFLDIRSPGLGDTAMYLCATSRERGYYEQYFGPGTRLTVT.

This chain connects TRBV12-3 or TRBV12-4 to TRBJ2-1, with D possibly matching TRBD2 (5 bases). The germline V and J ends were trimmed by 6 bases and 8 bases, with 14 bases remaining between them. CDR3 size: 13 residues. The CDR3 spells CASSPTRIHEQFF. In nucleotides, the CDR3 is TGTGCCAGCAGCCCTACTAGAATCCATGAGCAGTTCTTC.

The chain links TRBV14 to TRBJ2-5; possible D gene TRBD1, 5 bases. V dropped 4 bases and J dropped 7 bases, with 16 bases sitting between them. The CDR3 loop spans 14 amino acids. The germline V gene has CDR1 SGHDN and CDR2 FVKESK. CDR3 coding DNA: TGTGCCAGCAGCCGCTCGACAGTTCCGGGGACCCAGTACTTC. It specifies CASSRSTVPGTQYF.

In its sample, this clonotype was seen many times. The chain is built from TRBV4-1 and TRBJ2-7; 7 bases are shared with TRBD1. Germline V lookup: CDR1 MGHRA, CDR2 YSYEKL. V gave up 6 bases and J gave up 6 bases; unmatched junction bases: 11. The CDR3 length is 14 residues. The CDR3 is CASSPRQGLGEQYF. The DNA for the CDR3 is TGCGCCAGCAGTCCGCGACAGGGTCTCGGCGAGCAGTACTTC.

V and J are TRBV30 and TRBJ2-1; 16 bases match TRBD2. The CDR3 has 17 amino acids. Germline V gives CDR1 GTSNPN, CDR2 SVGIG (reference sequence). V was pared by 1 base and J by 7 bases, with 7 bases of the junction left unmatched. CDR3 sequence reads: CAWSEPGLAGGGNEQFF. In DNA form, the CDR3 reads TGTGCCTGGAGTGAACCGGGACTAGCGGGAGGGGGGAATGAGCAGTTCTTC. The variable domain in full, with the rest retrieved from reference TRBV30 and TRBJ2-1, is SQTIHQWPATLVQPVGSPLSLECTVEGTSNPNLYWYRQAAGRGLQLLFYSVGIGQISSEVPQNLSASRPQDRQFILSSKKLLLSDSGFYLCAWSEPGLAGGGNEQFFGPGTRLTVL.

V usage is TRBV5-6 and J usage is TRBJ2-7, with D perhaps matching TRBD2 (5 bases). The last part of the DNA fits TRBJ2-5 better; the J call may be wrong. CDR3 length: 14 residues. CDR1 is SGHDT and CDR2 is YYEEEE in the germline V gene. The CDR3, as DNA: TGTGCCAGCAGCTTGGGACTATTCCAAGAGACCCAGTACTTC. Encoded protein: CASSLGLFQETQYF.

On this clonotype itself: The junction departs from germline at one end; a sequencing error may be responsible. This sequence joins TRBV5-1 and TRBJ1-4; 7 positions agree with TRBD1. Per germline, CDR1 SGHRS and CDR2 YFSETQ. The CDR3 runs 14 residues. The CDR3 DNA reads TGCGCCAGCAGCCTGGGACAGACTAATGAAAGACTGTTTTTT. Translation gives CASSLGQTNERLFF. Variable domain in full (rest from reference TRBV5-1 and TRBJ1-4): KAGVTQTPRYLIKTRGQQVTLSCSPISGHRSVSWYQQTPGQGLQFLFEYFSETQRNKGNFPGRFSGRQFSNSRSEMNVSTLELGDSALYLCASSLGQTNERLFFGSGTQLSVL.

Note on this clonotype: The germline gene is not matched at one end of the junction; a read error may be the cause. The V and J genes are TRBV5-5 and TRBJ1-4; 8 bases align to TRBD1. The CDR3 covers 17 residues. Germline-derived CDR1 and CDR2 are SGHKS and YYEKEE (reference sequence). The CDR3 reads CASSLGAGGSSNGKLFF. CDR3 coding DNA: TGTGCCAGCAGCTTGGGGGCAGGGGGCTCCTCTAATGGAAAACTGTTTTTT. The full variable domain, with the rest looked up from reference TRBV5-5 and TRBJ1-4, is DAGVTQSPTHLIKTRGQQVTLRCSPISGHKSVSWYQQVLGQGPQFIFQYYEKEERGRGNFPDRFSARQFPNYSSELNVNALLLGDSALYLCASSLGAGGSSNGKLFFGSGTQLSVL.

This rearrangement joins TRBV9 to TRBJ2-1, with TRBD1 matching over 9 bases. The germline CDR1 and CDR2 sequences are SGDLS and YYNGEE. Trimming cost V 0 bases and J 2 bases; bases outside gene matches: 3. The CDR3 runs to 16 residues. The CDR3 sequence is CASSVAGTGTYNEQFF. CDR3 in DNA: TGTGCCAGCAGCGTAGCTGGGACAGGGACCTACAATGAGCAGTTCTTC.

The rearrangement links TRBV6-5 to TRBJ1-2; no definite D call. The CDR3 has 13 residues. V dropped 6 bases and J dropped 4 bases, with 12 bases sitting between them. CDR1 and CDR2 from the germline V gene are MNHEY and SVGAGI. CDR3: CASSLVLGYGYTF. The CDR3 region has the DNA TGTGCCAGCAGCCTAGTCCTAGGCTATGGCTACACCTTC.

The CDR3, as DNA: TGTGCCAGCAGCTCGACACAGGGACTTCTCAATGAGCAGTTCTTC. Translating gives CASSSTQGLLNEQFF. The chain uses TRBV5-6 and TRBJ2-1; the D gene could be TRBD1 or TRBD2 (6 bases each). The V end was cut by 3 bases, the J end by 6 bases, with 16 bases between. Per germline, CDR1 SGHDT and CDR2 YYEEEE. The CDR3 is 15 amino acids.

The CDR3: CSVGAGMGAEQYF. The CDR3 DNA is TGCAGCGTTGGAGCGGGTATGGGGGCTGAGCAGTACTTC. The chain employs TRBV29-1 and TRBJ2-7; D possibly uses TRBD1 or TRBD2 (6 bases each). Per germline, CDR1 SQVTM and CDR2 ANQGSEA. Trimming removed 4 bases at V and 7 bases at J, with 17 bases between. The CDR3 length is 13 residues.

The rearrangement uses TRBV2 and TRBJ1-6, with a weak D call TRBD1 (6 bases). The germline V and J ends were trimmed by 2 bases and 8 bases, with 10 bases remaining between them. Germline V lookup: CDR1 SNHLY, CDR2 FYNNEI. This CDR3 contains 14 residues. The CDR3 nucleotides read TGTGCCAGCAGTGAAACAGGGTGGGATTCACCCCTCCACTTT. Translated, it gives CASSETGWDSPLHF.

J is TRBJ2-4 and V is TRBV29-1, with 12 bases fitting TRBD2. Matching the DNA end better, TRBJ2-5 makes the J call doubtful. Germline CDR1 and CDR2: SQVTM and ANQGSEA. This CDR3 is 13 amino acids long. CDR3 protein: CSVGLAGVETQYF. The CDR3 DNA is TGCAGCGTTGGACTAGCGGGGGTAGAGACCCAGTACTTC.

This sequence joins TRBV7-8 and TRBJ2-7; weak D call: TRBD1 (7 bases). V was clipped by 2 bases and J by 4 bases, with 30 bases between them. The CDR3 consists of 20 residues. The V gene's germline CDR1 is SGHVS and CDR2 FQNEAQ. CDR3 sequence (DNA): TGTGCCAGCAGCTTACGCCCAGGGGGAATAATTTCCGGGACTCCTTACGAGCAGTACTTC. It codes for CASSLRPGGIISGTPYEQYF.

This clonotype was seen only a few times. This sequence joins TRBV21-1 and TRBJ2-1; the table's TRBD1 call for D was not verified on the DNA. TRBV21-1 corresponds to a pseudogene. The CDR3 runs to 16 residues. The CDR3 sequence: CASSKGGNNTGNEQFF. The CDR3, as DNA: TGTGCCAGCAGCAAAGGAGGGAACAACACAGGAAATGAGCAGTTCTTC.

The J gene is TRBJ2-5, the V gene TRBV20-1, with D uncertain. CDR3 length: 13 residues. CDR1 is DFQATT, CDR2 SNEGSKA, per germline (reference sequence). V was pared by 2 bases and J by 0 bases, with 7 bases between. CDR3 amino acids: CSARFPYQETQYF. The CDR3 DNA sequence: TGCAGTGCTAGATTCCCGTACCAAGAGACCCAGTACTTC.

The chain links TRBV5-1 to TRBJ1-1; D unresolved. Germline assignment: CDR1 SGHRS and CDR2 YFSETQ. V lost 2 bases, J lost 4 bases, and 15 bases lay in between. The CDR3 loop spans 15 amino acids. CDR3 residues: CASSFWGSIGTEAFF. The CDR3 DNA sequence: TGCGCCAGCAGCTTTTGGGGATCGATCGGCACTGAAGCTTTCTTT. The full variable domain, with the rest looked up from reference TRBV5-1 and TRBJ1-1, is KAGVTQTPRYLIKTRGQQVTLSCSPISGHRSVSWYQQTPGQGLQFLFEYFSETQRNKGNFPGRFSGRQFSNSRSEMNVSTLELGDSALYLCASSFWGSIGTEAFFGQGTRLTVV.

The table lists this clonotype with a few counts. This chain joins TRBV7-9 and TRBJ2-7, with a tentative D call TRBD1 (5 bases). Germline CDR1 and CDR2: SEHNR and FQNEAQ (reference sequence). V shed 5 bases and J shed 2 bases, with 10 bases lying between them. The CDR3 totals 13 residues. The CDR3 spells CASSPDIAYEQYF. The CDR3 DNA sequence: TGTGCCAGCAGCCCGGACATAGCCTACGAGCAGTACTTC.